This paragraph reports one TCR beta chain. Its cognate antigen is unknown. Primers: 60 Vbeta forward and 13 Jbeta reverse. Profiling relied on immunoSEQ multiplex PCR, and the TCRdb table lists in-frame clones only, not all of them. The repertoire consists of some 95,000 clones, with roughly 77% occurring once and the leading ten covering about 7.3%. When sampled, the donors appeared nominally healthy, though they likely had unrecorded immune exposures. This sample stems from a study of cytomegalovirus exposure and HLA in healthy donors. The germline V gene has CDR1 SGHNT and CDR2 YENEEA. The CDR3 is made up of 17 amino acids. V shed 3 bases, J shed 1 base, and the junction held 6 bases outside the gene matches. Whole-study results and caveats: For TCR beta chains, V- and J-gene trimming was later linked to a missense DCLRE1C variant. No immune exposure information besides CMV serostatus was available. Rare TCR sequences dominated, though some public TCRs recurred in many donors.

This receptor was identified in a young man in good health and CMV-seronegative. Material for sequencing was PBMCs. The chain has TRBV11-3 and TRBJ2-2, with 9 bases fitting TRBD1. DNA of the CDR3: TGTGCCAGCAGCTTCGCCAAGACAGGGGGGAACACCGGGGAGCTGTTTTTT. Translation gives CASSFAKTGGNTGELFF.